This T cell receptor beta chain came from a study of blood T cell repertoires in COVID-19. Germline assignment: CDR1 SGHTA and CDR2 FQGTGA. The CDR3 spans 15 residues. V shed 5 bases, J shed 9 bases, and the junction held 8 bases outside the gene matches. TCRdb's copy holds only in-frame clones and misses some; the assay was immunoSEQ multiplex PCR. This sample carries some 200,000 clones, 80% of them seen once, and the ten largest clones take roughly 13%. Sequencing was carried out using peripheral blood. The TCR sequence derives from a human donor in a cohort sampled during active COVID-19. The chain carries TRBV7-3 and TRBJ1-6, with 9 bases identical to TRBD1. CDR3 sequence (DNA): TGTGCCAGCAGCCCAGGACAGGGGTTGAGTTCACCCCTCCACTTT. This translates into CASSPGQGLSSPLHF.